The rows below give T cell receptor beta chains drawn from one sample of a study of blood T cell repertoires in COVID-19. Measured with immunoSEQ multiplex PCR; TCRdb has only the in-frame clones, and not every one. The table records more than 300,000 clones, approximately 89% of them present only once. Specimen: PBMCs or T cells enriched from blood (not recorded which). Receptor source: a woman aged 30 to 39 who had recovered from COVID-19. Both conserved end residues are trimmed from each CDR3.

V: TRBV5-6
J: TRBJ1-2
CDR3: ASSFVQSYGYT

V: TRBV2
J: TRBJ2-7
CDR3: ASFTSGISYEQY

V: TRBV5-1
J: TRBJ2-1
CDR3: ASSPGLAGASYNEQF

V: TRBV10-3
J: TRBJ1-1
CDR3: AISVRDGGEAF

V: TRBV5-6
J: TRBJ2-1
CDR3: ASSFVSLAGAQF

V: TRBV15
J: TRBJ2-5
CDR3: ATSRDLGSFGETQY

V: TRBV10-3
J: TRBJ1-5
CDR3: AISDIEENSNQPQH

V: TRBV19
J: TRBJ2-2
CDR3: ASSSLGRDSRTNTGELF

V: TRBV19
J: TRBJ2-2
CDR3: ASSPTVSGTGELF

V: TRBV24-1
J: TRBJ2-5
CDR3: ATSRGFSSQETQY

V: TRBV6-5
J: TRBJ2-2
CDR3: ASSFLYTGELF

V: TRBV6-5
J: TRBJ2-2
CDR3: ASSYGAVDTGELF

V: TRBV27
J: TRBJ2-7
CDR3: ASSLVPRSSYEQY

V: TRBV6-5
J: TRBJ2-2
CDR3: ASGRQGAGGELF

V: TRBV4-1
J: TRBJ1-1
CDR3: ASSQWTGTNTEAF

V: TRBV19
J: TRBJ1-5
CDR3: ASSIPGGNQPQH

V: TRBV4-2
J: TRBJ2-3
CDR3: ASSLSGRAEDTQY

V: TRBV18
J: TRBJ2-7
CDR3: ASRRTGTTYEQY

V: TRBV7-9
J: TRBJ1-5
CDR3: ASSPGLEPQH

V: TRBV7-2
J: TRBJ1-1
CDR3: ASSPRGTEAF

V: TRBV7-6
J: TRBJ2-5
CDR3: ASSQSSGSRETQY

V: TRBV19
J: TRBJ1-1
CDR3: ASSIDGAGEAF

V: TRBV15
J: TRBJ1-5
CDR3: ATSDSTSNQPQH

V: TRBV6-1
J: TRBJ2-7
CDR3: ASSEPGVSYEQY

V: TRBV29-1
J: TRBJ2-1
CDR3: SASETGLKVRDEQF

V: TRBV12-3/TRBV12-4
J: TRBJ1-1
CDR3: ASSLNRVTEAF

V: TRBV7-2
J: TRBJ2-7
CDR3: ASTSYDLAGLGSYEQY

V: TRBV24-1
J: TRBJ2-1
CDR3: ATSDAGPQINEQF

V: TRBV6-6
J: TRBJ1-4
CDR3: ASSTIQGWENEKLF

V: TRBV24-1
J: TRBJ2-2
CDR3: ATGHVNTGELF

V: TRBV7-9
J: TRBJ2-2
CDR3: ATETGGSNTGELF

V: TRBV7-9
J: TRBJ1-1
CDR3: ASFRDRGDSFQNTEAF

V: TRBV14
J: TRBJ2-3
CDR3: ASSHLGTGGIHTQY

V: TRBV28
J: TRBJ2-3
CDR3: ASSPKQGKGTDTQY

V: TRBV12-3/TRBV12-4
J: TRBJ1-1
CDR3: ASSYQGSAF

V: TRBV4-1
J: TRBJ2-7
CDR3: ASSPEVGGRMNYEQY

V: TRBV5-6
J: TRBJ1-4
CDR3: ASSFRGLNEKLF

V: TRBV7-9
J: TRBJ1-1
CDR3: ASSGGMGTEAF

V: TRBV18
J: TRBJ1-2
CDR3: ASSPRDREANYGYT

V: TRBV5-5
J: TRBJ1-2
CDR3: ASSLELPLGYGYT

V: TRBV10-1
J: TRBJ2-2
CDR3: ASRGDRDTGELF

V: TRBV7-9
J: TRBJ2-1
CDR3: ASSLGRAAFNEQF

V: TRBV12-3/TRBV12-4
J: TRBJ1-2
CDR3: ASSLIGATSYT

V: TRBV5-4
J: TRBJ2-1
CDR3: ASSLRSGRAPVDEQF

V: TRBV5-6
J: TRBJ2-1
CDR3: ASSPTSGRAGNEQF

V: TRBV12-5
J: TRBJ2-3
CDR3: ASGLAAGGPGDTQY

V: TRBV7-6
J: TRBJ2-6
CDR3: ASSLGRGPGANVLT

V: TRBV4-3
J: TRBJ1-3
CDR3: ASSLNRGGYRNTIY

V: TRBV10-3
J: TRBJ2-1
CDR3: AISELAASSYNEQF

V: TRBV4-1
J: TRBJ1-2
CDR3: ASSQDKGAGYGYT

V: TRBV24-1
J: TRBJ2-1
CDR3: ATGTGGEQF

V: TRBV9
J: TRBJ2-7
CDR3: ASSRNAGTGYSYEQY

V: TRBV11-2
J: TRBJ2-5
CDR3: ASSPGTSGSSETQY

V: TRBV4-1
J: TRBJ2-7
CDR3: ASSQEMGAVSYEQY

V: TRBV5-1
J: TRBJ2-1
CDR3: ASSLDLAEYNEQF